This T cell receptor beta chain was captured in a study of siplizumab effects on memory and regulatory T cells (dated by TCRdb to about 2019). Background for the entire study: The study examined how the anti-CD2 antibody siplizumab affects alloreactive T-cell subsets in allogeneic mixed lymphocyte reactions built from human PBMCs. Study-wide conclusions, independent of this receptor: Among mappable alloreactive CD4+ clones, the Treg-derived fraction averaged approximately 66% with siplizumab versus around 25% in control reactions. Whether proliferating Tregs from siplizumab cultures actually had suppressive function was not functionally confirmed. Compared with memory T cells, unstimulated naive T cells appeared more diverse, and naive cells seemed to make a substantial contribution to the alloresponse. Siplizumab significantly lowered the cumulative frequency of alloreactive sequences that could be traced to unstimulated CD4+ memory T cells. A naive or memory phenotype could not be assigned to roughly 75-96% of proliferating CD4+ or CD8+ clones. Because sequences below about 10^-5 frequency were poorly captured, only a minor fraction of alloreactive clones could be mapped to unstimulated subsets.

The CDR3 goes from the cysteine to the phenylalanine over 13 residues. Only the CDR3 portion is preserved as DNA: 39 bases, with reading frame beginning at the first base. Trimming costs V 7 bases and J 8 bases, and their ends lie 17 bases apart. The germline V gene sets CDR1 to MNHNS and CDR2 to SASEGT. Receptors were amplified or captured by the immunoSEQ multiplex PCR assay. Approximately 100,000 TCR templates per sample were assayed on the deep sequencing platform. Genomic DNA extracted from sorted T cells was the material used for TCRbeta CDR3 sequencing. On the study's bioinformatics: The R programming language was used for clonal analysis of TCRbeta CDR3 data. Comparing unstimulated samples against CFSE-low samples taken after the reaction was how alloreactive CD4+ and CD8+ clones were defined. By matching sequences to the repertoires of sorted unstimulated Treg and non-Treg cells, each alloreactive CD4+ clone was assigned a regulatory or non-regulatory origin. Held by TCRdb, this immuneACCESS table contains in-frame sequences only and omits some clones. Under half of the omission traces to an unresolved V gene where checked; the cause of the rest is unknown. V, J and clone size are taken as reported in that table, and D and trimming were inferred from the DNA itself. The sample table shows 100,000 or so clones, and around 94% are seen once. The ten largest clones take up about 0.6% of the sample.

This clone has only a few counts. Its specific antigen is unknown. Base quality data are lacking; no much larger clone is found one base away. Sorted unstimulated T cells and proliferating T cells recovered from mixed lymphocyte reactions were subjected to TCRbeta CDR3 sequencing. Fresh whole blood from nine to ten HLA-typed healthy donors was used as the source from which PBMCs were isolated. To map where alloreactive clones came from, unstimulated CD4+ regulatory T cells were FACS-sorted. Sequencing was carried out using Tregs sorted from blood. The sequence derives from a human donor in good health. The chain uses TRBV6-1 and TRBJ1-2; TRBD1 is perhaps the D gene, given 5 matching bases. The base sequence is TGTGCCAGCAACCGCAGGGCCTACGGCGGCTACACCTTC. It encodes CASNRRAYGGYTF.